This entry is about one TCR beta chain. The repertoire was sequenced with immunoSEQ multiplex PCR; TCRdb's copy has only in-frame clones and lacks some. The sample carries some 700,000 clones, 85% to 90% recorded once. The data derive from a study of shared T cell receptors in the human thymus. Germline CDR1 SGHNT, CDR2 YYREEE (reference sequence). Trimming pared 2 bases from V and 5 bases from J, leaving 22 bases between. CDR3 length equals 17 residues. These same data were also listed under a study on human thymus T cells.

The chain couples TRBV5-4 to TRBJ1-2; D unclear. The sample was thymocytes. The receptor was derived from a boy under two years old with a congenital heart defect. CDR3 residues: CASSFRSRALQKYGYTF. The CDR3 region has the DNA TGTGCCAGCAGCTTTCGGTCGAGGGCGCTTCAAAAGTATGGCTACACCTTC.